The clone carrying this T cell receptor (beta chain) was seen more than once but under ten times. Germline V CDR1 and CDR2: LNHDA, SQIVND (reference sequence). V was clipped by 8 bases and J by 0 bases, with 13 bases between them. The CDR3 has 14 residues. The sample originates from a study of T cells in localized non-small cell lung cancer. Assay: immunoSEQ multiplex PCR; the TCRdb copy retains only in-frame clones and omits some. The sample has thousands of clones, roughly 26% seen once. This rearrangement joins TRBV19 to TRBJ1-2; D is perhaps TRBD1 (6 bases). The receptor comes from a male donor older than 55 with stage II lung adenocarcinoma. The material was normal lung tissue next to the tumor, obtained before any cancer treatment. The CDR3 DNA reads TGTGCCAGTGGTCGGAGGGGGTCTAACTATGGCTACACCTTC. It encodes CASGRRGSNYGYTF.